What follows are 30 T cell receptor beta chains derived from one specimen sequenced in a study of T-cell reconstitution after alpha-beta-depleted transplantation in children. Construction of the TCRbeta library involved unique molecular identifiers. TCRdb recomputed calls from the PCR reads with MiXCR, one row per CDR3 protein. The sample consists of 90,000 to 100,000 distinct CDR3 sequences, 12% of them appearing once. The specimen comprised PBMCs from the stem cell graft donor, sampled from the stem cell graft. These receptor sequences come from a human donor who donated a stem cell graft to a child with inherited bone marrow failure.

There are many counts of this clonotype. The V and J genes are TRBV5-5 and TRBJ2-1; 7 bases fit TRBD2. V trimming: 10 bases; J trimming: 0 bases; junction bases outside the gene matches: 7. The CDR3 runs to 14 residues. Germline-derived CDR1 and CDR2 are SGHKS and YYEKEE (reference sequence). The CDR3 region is CAFGTGGSYNEQFF. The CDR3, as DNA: TGTGCCTTTGGGACGGGAGGCTCCTACAATGAGCAGTTCTTC.

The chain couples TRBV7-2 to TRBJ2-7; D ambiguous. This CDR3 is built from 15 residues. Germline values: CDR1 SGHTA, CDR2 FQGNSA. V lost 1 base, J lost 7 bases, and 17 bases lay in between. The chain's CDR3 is CASSLEVRHGIEQYF. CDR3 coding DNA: TGTGCCAGCAGCTTAGAGGTCCGTCATGGTATTGAGCAGTACTTC.

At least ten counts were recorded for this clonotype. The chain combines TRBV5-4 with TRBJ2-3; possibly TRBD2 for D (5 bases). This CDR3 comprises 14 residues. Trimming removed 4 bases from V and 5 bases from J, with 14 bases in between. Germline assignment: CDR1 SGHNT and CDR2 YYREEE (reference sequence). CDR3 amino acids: CASSDGGPGDTQYF. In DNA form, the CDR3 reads TGTGCCAGCAGCGATGGAGGCCCAGGAGATACGCAGTATTTT. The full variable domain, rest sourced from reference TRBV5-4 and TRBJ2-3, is ETGVTQSPTHLIKTRGQQVTLRCSSQSGHNTVSWYQQALGQGPQFIFQYYREEENGRGNFPPRFSGLQFPNYSSELNVNALELDDSALYLCASSDGGPGDTQYFGPGTRLTVL.

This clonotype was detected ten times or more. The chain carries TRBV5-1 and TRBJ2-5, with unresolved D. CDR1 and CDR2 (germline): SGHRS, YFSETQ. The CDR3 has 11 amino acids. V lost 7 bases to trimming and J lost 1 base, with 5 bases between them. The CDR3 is CASSLQETQYF. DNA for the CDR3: TGCGCCAGCTCCCTCCAAGAGACCCAGTACTTC.

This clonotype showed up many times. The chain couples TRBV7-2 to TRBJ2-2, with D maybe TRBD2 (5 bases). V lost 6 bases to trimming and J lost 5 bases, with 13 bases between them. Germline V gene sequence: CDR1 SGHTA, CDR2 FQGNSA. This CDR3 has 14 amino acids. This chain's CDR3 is CASRRLQQTGELFF. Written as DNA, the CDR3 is TGTGCCAGCAGAAGACTACAGCAAACCGGGGAGCTGTTTTTT.

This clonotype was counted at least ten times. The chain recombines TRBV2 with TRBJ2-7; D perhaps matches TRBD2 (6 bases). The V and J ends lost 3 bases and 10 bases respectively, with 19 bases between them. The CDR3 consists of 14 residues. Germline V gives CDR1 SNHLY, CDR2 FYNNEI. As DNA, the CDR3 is TGTGCCAGCAGTGAGGTGGGGACTTCTCGAGATCAGTACTTC. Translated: CASSEVGTSRDQYF.

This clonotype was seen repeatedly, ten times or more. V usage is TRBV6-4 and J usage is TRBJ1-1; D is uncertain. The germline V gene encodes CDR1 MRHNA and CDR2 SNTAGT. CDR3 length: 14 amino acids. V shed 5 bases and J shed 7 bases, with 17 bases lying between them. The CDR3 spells CASSPGHGVGEAFF. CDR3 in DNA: TGTGCCAGCAGTCCTGGGCACGGGGTGGGTGAAGCTTTCTTT.

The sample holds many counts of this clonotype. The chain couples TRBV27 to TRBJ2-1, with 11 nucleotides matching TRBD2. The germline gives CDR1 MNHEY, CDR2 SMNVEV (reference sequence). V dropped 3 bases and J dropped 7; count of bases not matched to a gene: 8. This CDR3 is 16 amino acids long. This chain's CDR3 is CASSLISGRAGNEQFF. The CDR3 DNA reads TGTGCCAGCAGTTTGATTAGCGGGAGGGCGGGGAATGAGCAGTTCTTC.

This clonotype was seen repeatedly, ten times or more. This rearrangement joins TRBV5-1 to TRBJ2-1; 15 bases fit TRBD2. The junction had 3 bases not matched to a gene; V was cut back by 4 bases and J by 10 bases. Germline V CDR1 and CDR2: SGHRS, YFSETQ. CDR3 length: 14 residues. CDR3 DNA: TGCGCCAGCAGCCCGGGGACTAGCGGGAGGGAGCAGTTCTTC. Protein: CASSPGTSGREQFF.

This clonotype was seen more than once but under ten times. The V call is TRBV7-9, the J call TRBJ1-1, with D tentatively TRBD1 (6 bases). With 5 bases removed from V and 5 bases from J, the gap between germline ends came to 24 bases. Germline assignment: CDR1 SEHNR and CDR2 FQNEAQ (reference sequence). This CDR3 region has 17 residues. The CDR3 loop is CASSGGGAGTMRTEAFF. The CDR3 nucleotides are TGTGCCAGCAGCGGGGGGGGGGCAGGGACGATGAGGACTGAAGCTTTCTTT. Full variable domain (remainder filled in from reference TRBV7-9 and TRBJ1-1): DTGVSQNPRHKITKRGQNVTFRCDPISEHNRLYWYRQTLGQGPEFLTYFQNEAQLEKSRLLSDRFSAERPKGSFSTLEIQRTEQGDSAMYLCASSGGGAGTMRTEAFFGQGTRLTVV.

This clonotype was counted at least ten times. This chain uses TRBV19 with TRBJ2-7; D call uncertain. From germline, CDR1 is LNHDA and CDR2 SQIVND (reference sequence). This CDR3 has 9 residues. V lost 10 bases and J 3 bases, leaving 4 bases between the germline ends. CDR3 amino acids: CATSYEQYF. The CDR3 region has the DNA TGTGCCACGAGCTACGAGCAGTACTTC.

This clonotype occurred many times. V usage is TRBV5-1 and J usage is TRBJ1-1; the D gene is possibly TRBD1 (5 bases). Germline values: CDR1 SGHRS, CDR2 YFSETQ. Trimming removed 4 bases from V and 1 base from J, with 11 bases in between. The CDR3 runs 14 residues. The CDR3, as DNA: TGCGCCAGCAGCATGAAAACAGGGAACACTGAAGCTTTCTTT. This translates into CASSMKTGNTEAFF.

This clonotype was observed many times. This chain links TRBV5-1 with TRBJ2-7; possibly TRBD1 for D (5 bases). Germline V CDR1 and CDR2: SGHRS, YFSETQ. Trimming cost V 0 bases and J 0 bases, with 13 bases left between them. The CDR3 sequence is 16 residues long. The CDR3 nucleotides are TGCGCCAGCAGCTTGGGACGTGGACAAAGCTCCTACGAGCAGTACTTC. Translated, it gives CASSLGRGQSSYEQYF.

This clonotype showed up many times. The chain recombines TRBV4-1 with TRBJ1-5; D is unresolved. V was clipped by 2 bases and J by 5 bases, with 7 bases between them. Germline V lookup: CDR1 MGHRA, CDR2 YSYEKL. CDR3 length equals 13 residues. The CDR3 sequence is CASSQSKDQPQHF. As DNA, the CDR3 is TGCGCCAGCAGCCAATCAAAGGATCAGCCCCAGCATTTT.

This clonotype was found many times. The CDR3 loop reads CSALPPSGRTYNEQFF. The DNA of the CDR3 is TGCAGTGCCCTCCCCCCTAGCGGGAGGACCTACAATGAGCAGTTCTTC. The V call is TRBV20-1, the J call TRBJ2-1; 11 bases map to TRBD2. This CDR3 region has 16 residues. V gave up 6 bases and J gave up 2 bases; unmatched junction bases: 9. The germline V gene has CDR1 DFQATT and CDR2 SNEGSKA (reference sequence).

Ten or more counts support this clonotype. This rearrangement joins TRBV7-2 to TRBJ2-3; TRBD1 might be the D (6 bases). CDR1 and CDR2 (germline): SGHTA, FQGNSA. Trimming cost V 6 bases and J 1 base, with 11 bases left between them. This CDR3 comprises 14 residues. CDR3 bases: TGTGCCAGCAGTCAGGGGTTCGGCACAGATACGCAGTATTTT. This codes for CASSQGFGTDTQYF.

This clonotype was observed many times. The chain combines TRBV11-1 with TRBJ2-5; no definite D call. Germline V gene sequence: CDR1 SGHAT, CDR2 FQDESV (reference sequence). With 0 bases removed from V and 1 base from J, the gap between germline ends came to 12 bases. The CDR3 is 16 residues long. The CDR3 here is CASSLAVSAVQETQYF. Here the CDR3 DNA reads TGTGCCAGCAGCTTAGCCGTTTCGGCAGTCCAAGAGACCCAGTACTTC.

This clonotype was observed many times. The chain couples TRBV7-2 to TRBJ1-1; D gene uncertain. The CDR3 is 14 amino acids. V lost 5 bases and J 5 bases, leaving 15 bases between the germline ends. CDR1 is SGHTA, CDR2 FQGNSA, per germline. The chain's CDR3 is CASSPKTGGTEAFF. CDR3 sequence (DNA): TGTGCCAGCAGCCCCAAGACGGGAGGGACTGAAGCTTTCTTT.

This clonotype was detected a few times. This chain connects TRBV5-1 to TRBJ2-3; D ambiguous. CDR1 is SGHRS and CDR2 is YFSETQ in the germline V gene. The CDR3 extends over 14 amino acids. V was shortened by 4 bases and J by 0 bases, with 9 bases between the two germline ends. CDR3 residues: CASSPALSTDTQYF. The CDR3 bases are TGCGCCAGCAGCCCAGCGCTAAGCACAGATACGCAGTATTTT.

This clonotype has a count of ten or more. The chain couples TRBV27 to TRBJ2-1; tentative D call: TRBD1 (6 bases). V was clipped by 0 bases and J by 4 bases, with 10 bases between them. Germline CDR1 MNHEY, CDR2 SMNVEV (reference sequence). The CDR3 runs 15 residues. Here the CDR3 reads CASSLSGGSYNEQFF. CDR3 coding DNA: TGTGCCAGCAGTTTATCTGGGGGCTCGTACAATGAGCAGTTCTTC.

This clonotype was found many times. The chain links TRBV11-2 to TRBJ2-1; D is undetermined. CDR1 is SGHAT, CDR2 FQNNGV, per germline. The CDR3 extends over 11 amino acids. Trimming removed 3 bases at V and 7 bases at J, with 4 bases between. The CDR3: CASSLRNEQFF. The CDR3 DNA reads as TGTGCCAGCAGCTTGAGGAATGAGCAGTTCTTC.

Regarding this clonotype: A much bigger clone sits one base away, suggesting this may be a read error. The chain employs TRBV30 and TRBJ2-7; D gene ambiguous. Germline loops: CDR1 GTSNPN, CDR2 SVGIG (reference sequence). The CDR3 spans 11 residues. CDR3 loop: CAWSWENEQCF. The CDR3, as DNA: TGTGCCTGGAGTTGGGAAAACGAGCAGTGCTTC.

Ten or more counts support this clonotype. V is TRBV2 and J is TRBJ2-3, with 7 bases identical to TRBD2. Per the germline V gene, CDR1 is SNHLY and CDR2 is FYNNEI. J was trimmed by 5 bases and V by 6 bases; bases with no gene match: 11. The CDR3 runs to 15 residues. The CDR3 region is CASRSKRDGGDTQYF. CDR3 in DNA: TGTGCCAGCAGATCAAAGCGGGATGGCGGAGATACGCAGTATTTT. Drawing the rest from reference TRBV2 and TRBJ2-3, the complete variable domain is EPEVTQTPSHQVTQMGQEVILRCVPISNHLYFYWYRQILGQKVEFLVSFYNNEISEKSEIFDDQFSVERPDGSNFTLKIRSTKLEDSAMYFCASRSKRDGGDTQYFGPGTRLTVL.

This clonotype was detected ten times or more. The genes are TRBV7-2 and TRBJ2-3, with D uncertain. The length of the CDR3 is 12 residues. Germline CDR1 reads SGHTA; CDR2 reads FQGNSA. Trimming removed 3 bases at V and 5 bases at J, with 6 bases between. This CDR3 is CASSFFGDTQYF. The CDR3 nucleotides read TGTGCCAGCAGCTTCTTTGGAGATACGCAGTATTTT. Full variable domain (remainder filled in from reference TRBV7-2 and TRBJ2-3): GAGVSQSPSNKVTEKGKDVELRCDPISGHTALYWYRQSLGQGLEFLIYFQGNSAPDKSGLPSDRFSAERTGGSVSTLTIQRTQQEDSAVYLCASSFFGDTQYFGPGTRLTVL.

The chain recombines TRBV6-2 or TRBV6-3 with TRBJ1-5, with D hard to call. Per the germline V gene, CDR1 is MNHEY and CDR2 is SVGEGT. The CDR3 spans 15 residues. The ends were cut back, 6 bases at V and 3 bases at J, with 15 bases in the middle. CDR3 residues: CASRNPRVINQPQHF. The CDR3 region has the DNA TGTGCCAGCAGGAACCCGAGGGTGATCAATCAGCCCCAGCATTTT.

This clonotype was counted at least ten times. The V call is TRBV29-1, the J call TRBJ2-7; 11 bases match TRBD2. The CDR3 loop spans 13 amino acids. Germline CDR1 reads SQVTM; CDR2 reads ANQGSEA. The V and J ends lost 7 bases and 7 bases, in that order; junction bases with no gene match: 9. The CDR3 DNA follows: TGCAGCGCGACTAGCGGGGTGTCAAGAGAGCAGTACTTC. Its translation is CSATSGVSREQYF.

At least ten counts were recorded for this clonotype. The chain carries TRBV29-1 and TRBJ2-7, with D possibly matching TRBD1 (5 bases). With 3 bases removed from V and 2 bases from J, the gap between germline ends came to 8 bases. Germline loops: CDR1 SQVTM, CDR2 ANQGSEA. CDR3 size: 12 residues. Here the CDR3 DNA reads TGCAGCGTTGAGGCAGGGACCTACGAGCAGTACTTC. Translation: CSVEAGTYEQYF.

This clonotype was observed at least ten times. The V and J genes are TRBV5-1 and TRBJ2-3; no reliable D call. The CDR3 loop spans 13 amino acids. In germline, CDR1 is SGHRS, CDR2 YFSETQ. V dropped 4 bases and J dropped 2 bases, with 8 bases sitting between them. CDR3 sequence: CASSQPPTDTQYF. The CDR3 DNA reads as TGCGCCAGCAGCCAACCACCCACAGATACGCAGTATTTT. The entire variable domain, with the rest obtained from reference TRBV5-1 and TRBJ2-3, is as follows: KAGVTQTPRYLIKTRGQQVTLSCSPISGHRSVSWYQQTPGQGLQFLFEYFSETQRNKGNFPGRFSGRQFSNSRSEMNVSTLELGDSALYLCASSQPPTDTQYFGPGTRLTVL.

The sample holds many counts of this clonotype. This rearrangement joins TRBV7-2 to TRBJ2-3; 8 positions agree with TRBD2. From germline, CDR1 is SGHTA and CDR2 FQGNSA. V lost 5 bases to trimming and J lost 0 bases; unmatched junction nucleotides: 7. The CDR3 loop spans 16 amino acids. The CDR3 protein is CASSPQRGGSTDTQYF. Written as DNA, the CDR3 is TGTGCCAGCAGCCCCCAACGGGGGGGAAGCACAGATACGCAGTATTTT.

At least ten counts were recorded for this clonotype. CDR3 in amino acids: CASSTPTGTRSNTGELFF. Here the CDR3 DNA reads TGTGCCAGTAGTACTCCGACAGGGACTCGATCGAACACCGGGGAGCTGTTTTTT. The chain employs TRBV19 and TRBJ2-2, with D tentatively TRBD1 (7 bases). This CDR3 is 18 amino acids long. CDR1 LNHDA and CDR2 SQIVND come from the germline V gene (reference sequence). V was cut by 4 bases and J by 0 bases, with 18 bases left in between.